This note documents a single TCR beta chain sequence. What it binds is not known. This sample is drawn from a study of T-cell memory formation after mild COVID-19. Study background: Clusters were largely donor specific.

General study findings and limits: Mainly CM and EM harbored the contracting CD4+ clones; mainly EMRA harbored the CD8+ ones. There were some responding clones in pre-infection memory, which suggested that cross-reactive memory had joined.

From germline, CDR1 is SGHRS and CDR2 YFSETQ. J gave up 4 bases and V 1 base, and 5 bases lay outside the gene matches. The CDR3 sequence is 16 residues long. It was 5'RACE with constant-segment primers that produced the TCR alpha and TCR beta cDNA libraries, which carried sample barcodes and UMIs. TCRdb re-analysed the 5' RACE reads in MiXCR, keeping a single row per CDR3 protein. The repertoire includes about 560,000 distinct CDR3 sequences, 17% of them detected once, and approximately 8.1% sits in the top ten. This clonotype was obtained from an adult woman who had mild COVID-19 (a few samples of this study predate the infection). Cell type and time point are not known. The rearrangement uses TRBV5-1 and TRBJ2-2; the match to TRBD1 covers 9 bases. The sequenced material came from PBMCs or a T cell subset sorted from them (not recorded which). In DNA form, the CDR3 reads TGCGCCAGCAGCTTGCCCGGGACAGGGCTCACCGGGGAGCTGTTTTTT. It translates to CASSLPGTGLTGELFF. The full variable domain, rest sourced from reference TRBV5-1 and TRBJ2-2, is KAGVTQTPRYLIKTRGQQVTLSCSPISGHRSVSWYQQTPGQGLQFLFEYFSETQRNKGNFPGRFSGRQFSNSRSEMNVSTLELGDSALYLCASSLPGTGLTGELFFGEGSRLTVL.